Below, 15 T cell receptor beta chains from the same sample are listed, as sequenced in a study of cytomegalovirus exposure and HLA in healthy donors. Primers for the PCR totalled 60 Vbeta and 13 Jbeta. Assay used: immunoSEQ multiplex PCR; TCRdb lists only in-frame clones, some missing. This table has 96,000 or so clones, roughly 74% appearing once. Source material: PBMCs. The receptors were gathered from a female donor in good health and CMV-seropositive.

The chain links TRBV20-1 to TRBJ2-7; no definite D call. Germline V gives CDR1 DFQATT, CDR2 SNEGSKA (reference sequence). The CDR3 loop spans 11 amino acids. The V gene lost 6 bases and the J gene lost 3 bases, with 9 bases spanning the gap. This CDR3 is CSAETRYEQYF. For the CDR3, the DNA is TGCAGTGCAGAGACTCGCTACGAGCAGTACTTC.

This clone is a singleton in its sample. The chain carries TRBV4-3 and TRBJ2-1; maybe TRBD1 (6 bases). The CDR3 is made up of 18 amino acids. Trimming cost V 1 base and J 0 bases, with 16 bases left between them. The germline V gene has CDR1 LGHNA and CDR2 YSLEER. The CDR3 nucleotides read TGCGCCAGCAGCCAAGTTTCCGGGACACGGAGCTCCTACAATGAGCAGTTCTTC. Its protein product is CASSQVSGTRSSYNEQFF.

This clone has just a few counts. This CDR3 is CASSRDRARTSGSRKEQYF. DNA of the CDR3: TGTGCCAGCAGCCGGGACAGGGCTAGGACTAGCGGGAGCAGAAAGGAGCAGTACTTC. The chain recombines TRBV7-8 with TRBJ2-7, with 13 positions matching TRBD2. This CDR3 is 19 amino acids long. V lost 5 bases and J lost 7; bases outside the gene matches: 20. Germline V lookup: CDR1 SGHVS, CDR2 FQNEAQ.

V gene TRBV28 combines with J gene TRBJ2-3, with TRBD2 identical over 9 bases. After removal of 3 bases from V and 5 bases from J, the junction contained 6 bases not matched to a gene. From germline, CDR1 is MDHEN and CDR2 SYDVKM. The CDR3 totals 15 residues. The CDR3 loop is CASSLAGGRRDTQYF. DNA of the CDR3: TGTGCCAGCAGTTTGGCGGGAGGGCGGAGAGATACGCAGTATTTT.

This clone showed up just a few times. The chain joins TRBV2 to TRBJ2-2; the match to TRBD2 covers 9 bases. This CDR3 region has 16 residues. Losses at the gene ends were 0 bases for V and 1 base for J; bases not matched to a gene: 0. The germline V gene encodes CDR1 SNHLY and CDR2 FYNNEI. CDR3 loop: CASSEASGRNTGELFF. DNA for the CDR3: TGTGCCAGCAGTGAAGCTAGCGGGAGGAACACCGGGGAGCTGTTTTTT.

The chain joins TRBV28 to TRBJ1-1; the D gene is possibly TRBD1 (5 bases). Germline V gene lookup returns CDR1 MDHEN and CDR2 SYDVKM. The CDR3 loop spans 13 amino acids. V was clipped by 7 bases and J by 1 base, with 10 bases between them. CDR3 DNA sequence: TGTGCCAGCATGACAGATCCGAACACTGAAGCTTTCTTT. Its translation is CASMTDPNTEAFF. The whole variable domain, remainder taken from reference TRBV28 and TRBJ1-1, is DVKVTQSSRYLVKRTGEKVFLECVQDMDHENMFWYRQDPGLGLRLIYFSYDVKMKEKGDIPEGYSVSREKKERFSLILESASTNQTSMYLCASMTDPNTEAFFGQGTRLTVV.

This clone was seen only once. The chain recombines TRBV11-2 with TRBJ2-1, with D perhaps matching TRBD1 (5 bases). Trimming cost V 5 bases and J 3 bases, with 14 bases left between them. The CDR3 spans 15 residues. CDR1 is SGHAT, CDR2 FQNNGV, per germline. The CDR3 sequence: CASSVGQGNYNEQFF. CDR3 sequence (DNA): TGTGCCAGCAGCGTGGGGCAGGGCAACTACAATGAGCAGTTCTTC.

J is TRBJ2-7 and V is TRBV5-1, with D possibly being TRBD1 (7 bases). Germline loops: CDR1 SGHRS, CDR2 YFSETQ. Trimming stripped 4 bases from V and 3 bases from J, with 14 bases between. This CDR3 has 14 residues. The CDR3 DNA is TGCGCCAGCAGCCCGGAGGGGGACAGCTACGAGCAGTACTTC. Amino acid sequence: CASSPEGDSYEQYF. Using reference TRBV5-1 and TRBJ2-7 for the parts outside the CDR3, the full variable domain is KAGVTQTPRYLIKTRGQQVTLSCSPISGHRSVSWYQQTPGQGLQFLFEYFSETQRNKGNFPGRFSGRQFSNSRSEMNVSTLELGDSALYLCASSPEGDSYEQYFGPGTRLTVT.

The chain recombines TRBV7-2 with TRBJ1-1; tentatively, D is TRBD1 (6 bases). This CDR3 contains 14 residues. Germline-derived CDR1 and CDR2 are SGHTA and FQGNSA. Between the trimmed V and J ends, which lost 1 base and 7 bases, there was a span of 13 bases. The CDR3 region is CASSLVAGVGEAFF. The CDR3 DNA is TGTGCCAGCAGCTTAGTGGCAGGGGTTGGTGAAGCTTTCTTT.

This chain joins TRBV16 and TRBJ1-5, with D perhaps TRBD1 (5 bases). Trimming pared 4 bases from V and 0 bases from J, leaving 7 bases between. Per germline, CDR1 KGHSY and CDR2 FQNENV. The CDR3 totals 14 residues. CDR3 DNA: TGTGCCAGCAGCCTGGACATTAGCAATCAGCCCCAGCATTTT. It yields the protein CASSLDISNQPQHF. Variable domain in full (rest from reference TRBV16 and TRBJ1-5): GEEVAQTPKHLVRGEGQKAKLYCAPIKGHSYVFWYQQVLKNEFKFLISFQNENVFDETGMPKERFSAKCLPNSPCSLEIQATKLEDSAVYFCASSLDISNQPQHFGDGTRLSIL.

This clone has more than one count but fewer than ten. The chain joins TRBV4-2 to TRBJ2-1; tentative D call: TRBD2 (6 bases). The V gene lost 0 bases and the J gene lost 6 bases, with 12 bases spanning the gap. Germline-derived CDR1 and CDR2 are LGHNA and YNFKEQ. CDR3 size: 15 residues. In DNA form, the CDR3 reads TGTGCCAGCAGCCAAGAACTAGCTGAAGGCAATGAGCAGTTCTTC. Amino acid sequence: CASSQELAEGNEQFF.

The V gene is TRBV4-2, the J gene TRBJ1-5, with TRBD1 as a possible D gene (6 bases). Trimming cost V 0 bases and J 6 bases, with 18 bases left between them. This CDR3 is built from 17 residues. CDR1 is LGHNA, CDR2 YNFKEQ, per germline. The CDR3 protein is CASSQEVGRGSGQPQHF. CDR3 DNA: TGTGCCAGCAGCCAAGAAGTCGGCAGGGGATCGGGTCAGCCCCAGCATTTT.

Written as DNA, the CDR3 is TGCGCCAGCAGCCAAGAAACTCCTAGCCATAGATATGAGCAGTTCTTC. This gives the protein CASSQETPSHRYEQFF. The gene calls are TRBV4-3 and TRBJ2-1, with D possibly matching TRBD2 (5 bases). The V and J ends lost 0 bases and 8 bases respectively, with 17 bases between them. The CDR3 consists of 16 residues. Germline assignment: CDR1 LGHNA and CDR2 YSLEER.

In this sample, this clone turned up once. This chain connects TRBV6-5 to TRBJ1-5; 10 bases align to TRBD1. Germline lookup yields CDR1 MNHEY and CDR2 SVGAGI. J gave up 1 base and V 6 bases, and 3 bases lay outside the gene matches. This CDR3 has 15 residues. As DNA, the CDR3 is TGTGCCAGCAGACCGGGACAGGGGAGCAATCAGCCCCAGCATTTT. As protein: CASRPGQGSNQPQHF.

The chain joins TRBV29-1 to TRBJ1-1; D remains unclear. The germline V gene has CDR1 SQVTM and CDR2 ANQGSEA. The CDR3 runs to 12 residues. V was shortened by 6 bases and J by 4 bases, with 12 bases between the two germline ends. As DNA, the CDR3 is TGCAGCGTGTCTTTAGGAGGCACTGAAGCTTTCTTT. It translates to CSVSLGGTEAFF.